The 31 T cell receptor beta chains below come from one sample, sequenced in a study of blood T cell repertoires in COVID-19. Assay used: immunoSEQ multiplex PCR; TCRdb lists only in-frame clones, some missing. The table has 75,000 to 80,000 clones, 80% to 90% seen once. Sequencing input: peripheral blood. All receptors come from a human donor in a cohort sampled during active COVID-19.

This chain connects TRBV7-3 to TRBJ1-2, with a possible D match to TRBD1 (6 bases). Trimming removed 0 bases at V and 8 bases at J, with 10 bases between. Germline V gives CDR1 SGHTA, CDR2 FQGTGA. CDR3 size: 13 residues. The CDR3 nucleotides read TGTGCCAGCAGCTTAACGACAGGACTCGGCTACACCTTC. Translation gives CASSLTTGLGYTF.

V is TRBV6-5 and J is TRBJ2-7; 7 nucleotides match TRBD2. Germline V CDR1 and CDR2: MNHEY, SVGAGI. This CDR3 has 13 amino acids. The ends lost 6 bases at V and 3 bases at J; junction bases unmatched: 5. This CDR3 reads CASRTGLVYEQYF. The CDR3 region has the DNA TGTGCCAGCAGGACTGGACTAGTCTACGAGCAGTACTTC.

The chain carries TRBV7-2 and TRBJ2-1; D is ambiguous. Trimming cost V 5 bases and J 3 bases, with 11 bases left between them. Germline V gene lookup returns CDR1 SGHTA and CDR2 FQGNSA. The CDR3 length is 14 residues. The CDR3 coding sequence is TGTGCCAGCAGCCCCCACCCGAGCTACAATGAGCAGTTCTTC. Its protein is CASSPHPSYNEQFF.

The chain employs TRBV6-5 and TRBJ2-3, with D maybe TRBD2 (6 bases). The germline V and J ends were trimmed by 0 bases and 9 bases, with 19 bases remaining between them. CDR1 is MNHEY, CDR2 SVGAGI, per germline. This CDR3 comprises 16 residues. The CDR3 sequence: CASSYSTSFPISTQYF. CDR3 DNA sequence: TGTGCCAGCAGTTACTCGACTAGTTTTCCCATAAGCACGCAGTATTTT.

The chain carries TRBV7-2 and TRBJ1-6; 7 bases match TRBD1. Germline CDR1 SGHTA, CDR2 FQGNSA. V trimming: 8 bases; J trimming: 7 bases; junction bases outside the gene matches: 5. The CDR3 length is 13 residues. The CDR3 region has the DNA TGTGCCAGCCTACAGGGGTCAAATTCACCCCTCCACTTT. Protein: CASLQGSNSPLHF.

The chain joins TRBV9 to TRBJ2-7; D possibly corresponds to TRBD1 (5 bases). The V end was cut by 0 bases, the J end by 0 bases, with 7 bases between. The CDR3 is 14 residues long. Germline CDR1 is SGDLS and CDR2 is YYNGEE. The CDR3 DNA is TGTGCCAGCAGCGTAGCGGACAACTCCTACGAGCAGTACTTC. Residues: CASSVADNSYEQYF. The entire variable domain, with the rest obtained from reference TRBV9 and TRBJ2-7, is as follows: DSGVTQTPKHLITATGQRVTLRCSPRSGDLSVYWYQQSLDQGLQFLIQYYNGEERAKGNILERFSAQQFPDLHSELNLSSLELGDSALYFCASSVADNSYEQYFGPGTRLTVT.

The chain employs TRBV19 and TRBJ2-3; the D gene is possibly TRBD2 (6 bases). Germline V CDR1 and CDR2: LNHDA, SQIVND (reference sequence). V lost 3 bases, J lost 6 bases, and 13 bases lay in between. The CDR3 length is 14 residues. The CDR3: CASSILHAGDTQYF. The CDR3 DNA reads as TGTGCCAGTAGTATCTTGCACGCGGGGGATACGCAGTATTTT.

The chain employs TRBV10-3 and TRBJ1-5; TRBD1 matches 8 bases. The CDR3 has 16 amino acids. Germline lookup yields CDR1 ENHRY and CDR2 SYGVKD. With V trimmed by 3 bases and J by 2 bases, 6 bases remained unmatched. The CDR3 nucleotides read TGTGCCATCAGTGAAGGTCCGGGACAGGGCAATCAGCCCCAGCATTTT. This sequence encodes CAISEGPGQGNQPQHF.

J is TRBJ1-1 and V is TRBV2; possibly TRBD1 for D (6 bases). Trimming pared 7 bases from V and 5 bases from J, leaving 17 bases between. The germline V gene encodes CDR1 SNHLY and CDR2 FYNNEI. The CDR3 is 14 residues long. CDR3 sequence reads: CASKGTLYKTEAFF. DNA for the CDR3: TGTGCCAGCAAAGGGACACTTTATAAGACTGAAGCTTTCTTT.

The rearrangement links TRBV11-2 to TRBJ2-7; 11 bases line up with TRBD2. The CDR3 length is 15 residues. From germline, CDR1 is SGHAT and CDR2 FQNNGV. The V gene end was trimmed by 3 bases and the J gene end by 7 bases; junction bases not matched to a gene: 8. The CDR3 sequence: CASSFLQTSGTEQYF. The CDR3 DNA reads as TGTGCCAGCAGCTTCCTCCAGACTAGCGGGACTGAGCAGTACTTC.

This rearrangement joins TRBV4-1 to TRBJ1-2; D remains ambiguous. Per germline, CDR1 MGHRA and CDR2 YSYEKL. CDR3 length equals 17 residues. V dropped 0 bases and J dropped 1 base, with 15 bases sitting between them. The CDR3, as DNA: TGCGCCAGCAGCCAAGATCCAGGTCCACTTCATAACTATGGCTACACCTTC. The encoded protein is CASSQDPGPLHNYGYTF.

For the CDR3, the DNA is TGTGCCAGCAGCCCCACCGGGGGTAGGGCCAACGTCCTGACTTTC. Its protein is CASSPTGGRANVLTF. V and J are TRBV11-3 and TRBJ2-6; the D gene is possibly TRBD2 (6 bases). CDR1 and CDR2 (germline): SGHNT, YENEEA. The CDR3 sequence is 15 residues long. The V end was cut by 5 bases, the J end by 5 bases, with 13 bases between.

CDR3 sequence reads: CASSSGTGGYEQYF. In DNA, the CDR3 is TGCGCCAGCAGCTCCGGGACAGGAGGGTACGAGCAGTACTTC. This chain connects TRBV5-1 to TRBJ2-7, with TRBD1 matching 8 bases. This CDR3 is built from 14 residues. Germline assignment: CDR1 SGHRS and CDR2 YFSETQ. V lost 3 bases, J lost 4 bases, and 6 bases stayed unmatched.

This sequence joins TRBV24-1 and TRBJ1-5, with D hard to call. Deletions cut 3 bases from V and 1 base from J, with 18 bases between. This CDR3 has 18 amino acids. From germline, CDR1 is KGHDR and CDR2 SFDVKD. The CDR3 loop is CATSDHRVRVRSNQPQHF. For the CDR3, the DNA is TGTGCCACCAGTGATCATCGTGTCCGGGTGAGGAGCAATCAGCCCCAGCATTTT.

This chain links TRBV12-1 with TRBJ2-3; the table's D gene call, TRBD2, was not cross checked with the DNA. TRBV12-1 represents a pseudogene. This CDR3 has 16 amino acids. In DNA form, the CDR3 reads TGTGCCAGCAGCCCAACTAGCGGGAGTTTCGAAGATACGCAGTATTTT. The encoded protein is CASSPTSGSFEDTQYF.

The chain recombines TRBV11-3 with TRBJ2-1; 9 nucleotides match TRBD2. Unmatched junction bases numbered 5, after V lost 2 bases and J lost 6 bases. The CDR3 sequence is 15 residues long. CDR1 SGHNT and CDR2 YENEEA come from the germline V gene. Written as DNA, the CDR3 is TGTGCCAGCAGCTTATGGCGGGGGGGCCCCAATGAGCAGTTCTTC. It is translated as CASSLWRGGPNEQFF. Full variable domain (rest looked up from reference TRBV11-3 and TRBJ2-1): EAGVVQSPRYKIIEKKQPVAFWCNPISGHNTLYWYLQNLGQGPELLIRYENEEAVDDSQLPKDRFSAERLKGVDSTLKIQPAELGDSAVYLCASSLWRGGPNEQFFGPGTRLTVL.

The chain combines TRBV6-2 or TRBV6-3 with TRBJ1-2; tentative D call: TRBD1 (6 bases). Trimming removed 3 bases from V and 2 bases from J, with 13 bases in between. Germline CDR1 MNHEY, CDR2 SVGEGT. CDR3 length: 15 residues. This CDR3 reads CASSYMTGPNYGYTF. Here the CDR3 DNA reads TGTGCCAGCAGTTATATGACAGGACCGAACTATGGCTACACCTTC.

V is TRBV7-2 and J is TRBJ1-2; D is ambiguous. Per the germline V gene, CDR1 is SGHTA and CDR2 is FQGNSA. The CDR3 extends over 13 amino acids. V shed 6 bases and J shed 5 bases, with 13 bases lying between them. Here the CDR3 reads CASSLEVDYGYTF. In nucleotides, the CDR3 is TGTGCCAGCAGTTTGGAGGTGGATTATGGCTACACCTTC. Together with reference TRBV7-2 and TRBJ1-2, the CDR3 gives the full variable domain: GAGVSQSPSNKVTEKGKDVELRCDPISGHTALYWYRQSLGQGLEFLIYFQGNSAPDKSGLPSDRFSAERTGGSVSTLTIQRTQQEDSAVYLCASSLEVDYGYTFGSGTRLTVV.

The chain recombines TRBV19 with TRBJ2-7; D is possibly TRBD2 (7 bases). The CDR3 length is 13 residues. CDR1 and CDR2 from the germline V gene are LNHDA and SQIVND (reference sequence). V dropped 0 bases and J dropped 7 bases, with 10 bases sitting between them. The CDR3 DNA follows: TGTGCCAGTAGTATAGAAGGGGGAGGGGAGCAGTACTTC. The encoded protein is CASSIEGGGEQYF.

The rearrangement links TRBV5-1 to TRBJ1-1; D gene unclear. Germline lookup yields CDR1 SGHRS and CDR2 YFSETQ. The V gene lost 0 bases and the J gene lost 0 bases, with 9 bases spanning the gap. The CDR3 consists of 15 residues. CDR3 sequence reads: CASSLGAMMNTEAFF. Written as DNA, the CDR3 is TGCGCCAGCAGCTTGGGCGCCATGATGAACACTGAAGCTTTCTTT.

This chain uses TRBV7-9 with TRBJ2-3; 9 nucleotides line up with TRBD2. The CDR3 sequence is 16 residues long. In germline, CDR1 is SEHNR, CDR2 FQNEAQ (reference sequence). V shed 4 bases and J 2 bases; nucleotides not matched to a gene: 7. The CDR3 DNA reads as TGTGCCAGCAGCTCAATTCTAGCGGGGCCCACAGATACGCAGTATTTT. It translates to CASSSILAGPTDTQYF.

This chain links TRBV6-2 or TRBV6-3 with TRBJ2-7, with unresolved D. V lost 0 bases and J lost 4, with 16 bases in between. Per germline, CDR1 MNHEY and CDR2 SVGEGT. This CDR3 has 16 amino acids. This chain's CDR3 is CASSYSRNSQQYEQYF. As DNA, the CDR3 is TGTGCCAGCAGTTACTCCCGAAATTCACAACAATACGAGCAGTACTTC.

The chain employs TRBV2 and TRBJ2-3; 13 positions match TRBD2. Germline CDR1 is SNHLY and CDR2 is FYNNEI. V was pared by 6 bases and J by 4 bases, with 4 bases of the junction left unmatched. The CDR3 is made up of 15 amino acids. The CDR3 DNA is TGTGCCAGCAGCACGGGACTAGCGGGGTCAGATACGCAGTATTTT. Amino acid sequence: CASSTGLAGSDTQYF.

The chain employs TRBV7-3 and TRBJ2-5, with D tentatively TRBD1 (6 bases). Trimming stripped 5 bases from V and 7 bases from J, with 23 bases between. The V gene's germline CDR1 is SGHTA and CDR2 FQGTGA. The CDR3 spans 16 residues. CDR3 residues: CASSPNSRGAKGTQYF. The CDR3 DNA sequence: TGTGCCAGCAGCCCGAATAGCAGGGGTGCGAAGGGGACCCAGTACTTC.

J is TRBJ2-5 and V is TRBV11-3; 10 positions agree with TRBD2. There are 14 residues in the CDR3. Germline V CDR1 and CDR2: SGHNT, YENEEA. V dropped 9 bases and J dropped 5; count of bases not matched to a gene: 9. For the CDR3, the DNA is TGTGCCAGTAGTAAAACTAGCGGGACGGAGACCCAGTACTTC. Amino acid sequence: CASSKTSGTETQYF.

This CDR3 is CASSQDGTSSETQYF. The DNA of the CDR3 is TGCGCCAGCAGCCAAGATGGGACTAGCTCAGAGACCCAGTACTTC. The chain carries TRBV4-1 and TRBJ2-5; 9 bases line up with TRBD2. Germline V lookup: CDR1 MGHRA, CDR2 YSYEKL. The CDR3 spans 15 residues. Trimming took 0 bases from V and 4 from J; bases not matched to a gene: 3.

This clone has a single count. The CDR3 region has the DNA TGTGCCAGCATCCCCGGGACTAGCGGGGGGACCCAGTACTTC. It specifies CASIPGTSGGTQYF. The chain recombines TRBV2 with TRBJ2-5; 14 bases are shared with TRBD2. Germline values: CDR1 SNHLY, CDR2 FYNNEI. The V segment lost 7 bases and the J segment 7 bases; nucleotides outside the gene matches: 5. The CDR3 covers 14 residues.

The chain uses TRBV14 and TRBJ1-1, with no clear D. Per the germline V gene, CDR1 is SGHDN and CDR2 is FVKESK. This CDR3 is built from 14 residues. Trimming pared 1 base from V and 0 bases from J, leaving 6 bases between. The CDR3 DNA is TGTGCCAGCAGCCAAGGAGCCTTGAACACTGAAGCTTTCTTT. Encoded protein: CASSQGALNTEAFF.

Here the CDR3 reads CASSLFGRTSNTEAFF. The CDR3 DNA reads TGTGCCAGCAGTTTATTTGGCCGGACTTCGAACACTGAAGCTTTCTTT. The chain combines TRBV28 with TRBJ1-1; D is undetermined. This CDR3 has 16 amino acids. The germline CDR1 and CDR2 sequences are MDHEN and SYDVKM. V lost 1 base and J lost 1, with 13 bases in between.

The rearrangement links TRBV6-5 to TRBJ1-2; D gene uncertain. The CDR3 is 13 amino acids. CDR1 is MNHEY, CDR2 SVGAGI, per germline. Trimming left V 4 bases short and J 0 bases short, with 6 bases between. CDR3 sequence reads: CASSFGANYGYTF. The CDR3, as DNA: TGTGCCAGCAGTTTCGGGGCTAACTATGGCTACACCTTC.

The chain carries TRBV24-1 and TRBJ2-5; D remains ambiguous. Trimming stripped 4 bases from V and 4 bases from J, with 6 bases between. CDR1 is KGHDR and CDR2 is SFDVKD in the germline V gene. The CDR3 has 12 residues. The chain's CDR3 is CATSDDRETQYF. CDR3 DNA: TGTGCCACCAGTGACGATAGAGAGACCCAGTACTTC.